Below, one TCR beta chain is given with its context. V lost 6 bases and J 0 bases, leaving 14 bases between the germline ends. CDR1 and CDR2 (germline): SGHKS, YYEKEE (reference sequence). This CDR3 has 15 amino acids. Methods used by the authors: For nucleated cells, counts were estimated from reference gene primer amplification. Assay used: immunoSEQ multiplex PCR; TCRdb lists only in-frame clones, some missing. V, J and clone size were drawn from that table, and D and trimming were deduced from the DNA. The sample shows about 70,000 clones, more than 70% of them seen only once. The data originate from a study of blood T cell repertoires in COVID-19. At the level of the study: COVID-19 samples collected from the United States, Italy and Spain covered acute and convalescent phases. The cDNA or gDNA used as material had been derived from T cells, B-cell-depleted T cells, or PBMCs.

The clonotype was recovered from a woman aged 55-70 years with acute or convalescent COVID-19. V usage is TRBV5-5 and J usage is TRBJ2-3, with D perhaps matching TRBD2 (6 bases). The source material was peripheral blood. The CDR3 loop is CASNLRLVSTDTQYF. CDR3 sequence (DNA): TGTGCCAGCAACCTACGACTAGTCAGCACAGATACGCAGTATTTT.